The entry below describes one T cell receptor (beta chain). The clone's antigen remains unknown. No base quality values were provided; no much bigger clone lies one nucleotide off. The sample belongs to a study of cytomegalovirus exposure and HLA in healthy donors listed by TCRdb under 2017. Describing the broader study: An earlier analysis of roughly 500 of the donors reported 250 to 300 Gb of sequence data and 117 million unique TCR beta sequences from 150 million to 200 million T cells. An early release that covered about 600 HLA-typed donors contained approximately 300 gigabases of sequencing data and tens of millions of unique TCR sequences. Of the 350 to 450 genotyped donors, 65% to 90% fell in the genetic ancestry cluster associated with self-reported Caucasian donors. The study was designed to test whether signatures of past pathogen exposure could be identified by cataloging public T cell receptors. The T cell repertoires of around 730 subjects were profiled by immunosequencing and related to cytomegalovirus serostatus. Along with the roughly 670-subject first cohort, a separate validation cohort of 120 different subjects was used. To predict cytomegalovirus infection status, the study brought together high-throughput TCR immunosequencing, statistical association of individual TCRs with disease status, and machine learning. To study patterns of TCR occurrence, a later analysis re-analyzed previously published TCR beta repertoires from 600 to 750 donors and added high-resolution HLA genotyping. The later analysis used no new phenotypic data to find candidate immune exposures, relying instead on TCR beta sequences and their occurrence across donors. In an earlier analysis of 587 of the donors, high-throughput TCR beta sequencing was used to judge whether each TCR beta V gene segment behaved as functional or pseudogenic. Alongside the repertoire data, information on donor age, sex, ethnicity and CMV serostatus was compiled. In a later genetic analysis, genome-wide SNP genotypes for about 60% of the 666 donors were used, and that subset was treated as a discovery cohort. All discovery cohort repertoires had been generated on a single sequencing platform. HLA typing covered class I and class II loci at four-digit resolution. The number of typed donors differed by locus: roughly 629-630 for A, B, C, DRB1 and DQB1; roughly 510 for DQA1; fewer than 610 for DPA1; and some 470 for DPB1. Roughly five DR-DQ haplotypes were handled as single units for association and clustering because linkage in the cohort was strong. Across approximately 400 genotyped donors of the cohort, an average of approximately 240,000 unique TCR beta nucleotide sequences per donor were sequenced, and 15% to 20% of those sequences were non-productive.

The library was built by means of the immunoSEQ multiplex PCR assay. For the multiplex PCR, a mixture combining 60 forward primers for TCR Vbeta segments and 13 reverse primers for TCR Jbeta segments was used. The CDR3 region of rearranged TCR beta genes was amplified from genomic DNA by a multiplex PCR assay. On the Illumina HiSeq System, the amplified TCR beta libraries were sequenced as 87-base-pair reads. The study's processing was this. A later analysis tallied around 80 million unique TCR beta chains across the approximately 670 repertoires, and around 12 million of those chains were shared by two or more donors. A nearest-neighbor algorithm error-corrected the raw reads and collapsed the reads into unique sequences, merging closely related sequences to remove PCR and sequencing errors. To assign V, D and J gene segments, CDR3 sequences were aligned to IMGT reference sequences. For a sequence to be retained, at least a six-nucleotide match to both a V gene segment and a J gene segment was required. Rearrangements were called productive when the CDR3 lacked stop codons and stayed in frame with V and J; all others were non-productive. CDR3 was defined according to IMGT convention as the region running from the second conserved V-encoded cysteine to the conserved J-encoded phenylalanine. The earlier analysis of fewer than 750 of the donors excluded sequences that lacked an unambiguous match to a single V gene segment. An earlier analysis of a few hundred of the donors called V segments functional above 56.7% productive rearrangements and segregating when the between-donor standard deviation exceeded 5%. A statistical classification framework was built to diagnose cytomegalovirus status from the catalog of TCR beta chain sequences. In a later analysis, TCR nucleotide sequences were compared against IMGT/GENE-DB human TR gene sequences so that V and J genes could be assigned. Using the TCRdist pipeline, a later analysis assigned CDR3 sequences along with most-parsimonious VDJ recombination scenarios. A later analysis defined each TCR beta chain by its CDR3 amino acid sequence plus V-gene family, and excluded reads lacking a unique V-gene family. To address suspected cross-contamination and a sequencing artifact, a later analysis removed a few hundred highly shared, low-generation-probability nucleotide sequences. In a later analysis, a clonal expansion index was calculated for each public chain from normalized within-repertoire ranks of inferred template counts. In a later analysis, generation probabilities were computed using a VDJ recombination model fitted to out-of-frame rearrangements, and the results were checked against IGoR. A later analysis scored TCR-TCR, TCR-HLA and TCR-CMV co-occurrence with hypergeometric tests, applying a repertoire-size bias correction to TCR pairs. A later analysis estimated false discovery rates by permuting HLA or CMV assignments 20 times. In a later analysis, co-occurring TCRs were grouped using DBSCAN, and TCRdist sequence similarity was added for clustering within HLA-allele-positive subsets. For co-occurrence clustering, repertoires with fewer than 30,000 or more than 120,000 public chains were excluded, along with about five repertoires with anomalous nucleotide sharing. The table was pulled from immuneACCESS by TCRdb, which kept in-frame rearrangements only. Such tables lose some clones; where checked, under half of the loss comes from unresolved V genes, and the rest has no known cause. The V and J calls and clone size were taken over from that table, and D and trimming were inferred from the DNA. This sample holds 190,000 or so clones; about four fifths were observed only once. Less than 2% of the sample comes from the top ten.

The cohort was made up of approximately 700 healthy bone marrow donors. All cohort members were sampled while nominally healthy, although unrecorded immune exposures were likely present. The donor was CMV seropositive and was included in the group of approximately 310 seropositive cohort members. A peripheral blood sample was collected from each donor, and TCR beta sequencing was performed on peripheral blood mononuclear cells. Genomic DNA extraction from the blood cell samples was performed with the Qiagen DNeasy Blood Extraction Kit. Spanning cysteine to phenylalanine, the CDR3 consists of 12 amino acids. The read is trimmed to its CDR3 DNA, 36 bases read in frame from base 1. Per the germline V gene, SQVTM is the CDR1 and ANQGSEA is the CDR2. The junction shows trimming of 8 bases on V and 3 bases on J, plus 10 bases between the germline ends. Study-wide conclusions, independent of this receptor: Three of the identified cytomegalovirus-associated TCR beta chains were confirmed in vitro to be specific for cytomegalovirus antigens. Because some donors lacked HLA typing at each locus, the association tests relied only on the typed subset. In a later analysis, HLA-associated TCR beta chains showed more clonal expansion and lower generation probabilities than non-associated chains that were equally common. The only immune exposure information available for the cohort was CMV serostatus. An association between a missense DCLRE1C variant and V-gene and J-gene trimming of TCR beta chains was found in a later genetic analysis and replicated in an independent cohort. Broadly in line with IMGT annotations, most TCR beta V segments showed up in productive rearrangements about 87% or about 30% of the time in an earlier analysis of around 600 of the donors. This cohort had only TCR beta chains sequenced, and the lack of alpha or paired-chain data limited which features could be detected. In the study, some 180 TCR beta chains were listed as associated with cytomegalovirus. Some IMGT-functional V segments, including TRBV6-2 and TRBV6-3, could not be distinguished by the 87-base-pair reads and were therefore excluded. A later analysis found that TCR association rates varied across HLA loci, with DRB1 alleles showing the most associated TCRs and HLA-C alleles the fewest. The classifier was reported to diagnose cytomegalovirus status with high specificity and sensitivity in both the original and validation cohorts. Correlated functional status among segregating V segments might reflect linkage disequilibrium, but an unknown experimental factor could not be ruled out. Compared with the approximately 720-donor mean, donors in an Asian-associated ancestry cluster had fewer N-insertions in productive TCRs, according to a later genetic analysis. The authors suggested that the approach could potentially be generalized to other disease states and immunological phenotypes. A further reported finding was that TCR beta sequences accurately predicted the HLA-A and HLA-B alleles for most subjects in the first cohort. Assigning TCR associations to individual alleles was difficult when HLA alleles, especially DR and DQ, strongly co-occurred. Specific HLA alleles were associated with 15,000 to 20,000 TCR beta sequences at a false discovery rate of 0.05 in a later analysis. In a later analysis, several top co-occurrence clusters were reported to appear linked to parvovirus B19, influenza, CMV and Epstein-Barr virus. A cluster of highly shared sequence variants was judged likely to represent a technical artifact of the sequencing pipeline. While some public TCRs were present in many individuals, most TCR sequences turned up only very rarely across donors. Seventeen rarely observed V segments, including chromosome 9 orphons, were excluded from the earlier analysis of about 500 of the donors because counts were too low. Presence/absence analyses assumed roughly uniform sequencing depth across donors, an assumption that may not hold. In a later analysis, most CMV-associated TCR beta chains were found to appear HLA-restricted, with HLA associations seemingly driven largely by CMV exposure.

The sequence joins TRBV29-1 to TRBJ2-2, with TRBD2 tentatively as D gene (5 bases match). This receptor was obtained from a girl between 10 and 17 years old in good health and CMV-seropositive. The sequenced sample was PBMCs. The DNA sequence follows: TGCAGCTCGAGAGGGTACACCGGGGAGCTGTTTTTT. This gives the protein CSSRGYTGELFF.